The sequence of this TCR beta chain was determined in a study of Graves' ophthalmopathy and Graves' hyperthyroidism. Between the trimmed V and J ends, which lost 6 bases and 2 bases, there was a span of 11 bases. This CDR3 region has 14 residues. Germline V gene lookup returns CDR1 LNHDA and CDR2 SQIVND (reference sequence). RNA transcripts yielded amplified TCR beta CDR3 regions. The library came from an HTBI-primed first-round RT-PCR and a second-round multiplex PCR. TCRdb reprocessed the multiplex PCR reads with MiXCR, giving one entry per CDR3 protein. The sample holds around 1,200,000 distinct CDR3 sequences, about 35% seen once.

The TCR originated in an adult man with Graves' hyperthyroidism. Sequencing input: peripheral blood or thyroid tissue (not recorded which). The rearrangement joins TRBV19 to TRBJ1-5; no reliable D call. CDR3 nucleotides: TGTGCCAGTAGAGGTGGTTACCGCAATCAGCCCCAGCATTTT. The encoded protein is CASRGGYRNQPQHF.